This TCR beta chain was identified in a study of identical twins. Overall study results and limits: The conclusions drew on cross-sectional statistical analysis instead of tracking the same donors.

No donor was unhealthy or non-Caucasian. In germline, CDR1 is MDHEN, CDR2 SYDVKM. CDR3 size: 14 residues. V lost 6 bases and J lost 2, with 14 bases in between. TCRdb re-called the 5' RACE reads through MiXCR, storing one row per CDR3 protein. The sample has around 680,000 distinct CDR3 sequences, under 9% seen once; the top ten hold 0.98%. Note on this clonotype: Antigen: not known.

The data were also submitted as part of a second study, on yellow fever vaccine responses in identical twins.

This chain uses TRBV28 with TRBJ2-7; tentative D call: TRBD1 (6 bases). Material for sequencing was PBMCs. This sequence was found in a woman between 18 and 30 years old in good health. The CDR3 protein is CASRAPGQTYEQYF. The CDR3 DNA reads TGTGCCAGCAGGGCGCCGGGACAAACCTACGAGCAGTACTTC.